Presented here are 3 T cell receptor beta chains from one specimen sequenced in a study of post-analysis software for immune sequencing data (dated by TCRdb to the mid-2010s). Broader findings and caveats from the paper: About 5 TRBV segments, including TRBV5-6, TRBV5-1 and TRBV20-1, were significantly more frequent in patients than controls.

These receptors lack a known antigen. To prepare the library, PCR was applied. Sequencing instrument: Illumina HiSeq 2500. To reduce PCR and sequencing biases, unique molecular identifiers were built into the TCR beta cDNA libraries. The public reads were reanalyzed by TCRdb: fastp trimming at Q25, MiXCR alignment, in-frame beta chains only. Rows with one shared CDR3 protein collapse into an entry with the most common genes and DNA. The sample table shows about 500,000 distinct CDR3 sequences, and 45% are seen once. 9% to 13% of the sample belongs to the ten largest clones. Sequenced input: blood. The receptors were gathered from a girl between 10 and 17 years old with multiple sclerosis.

This clonotype was seen only a few times. The chain uses TRBV18 and TRBJ2-3; D possibly corresponds to TRBD2 (5 bases). The CDR3 is 14 residues long. V lost 3 bases and J lost 2, with 9 bases in between. Germline V gene sequence: CDR1 KGHSH, CDR2 LQKENI. Written as DNA, the CDR3 is TGTGCCAGCTCACCCTCGGGAAACACAGATACGCAGTATTTT. It is translated as CASSPSGNTDTQYF.

The chain joins TRBV6-6 to TRBJ2-3; 7 nucleotides align to TRBD2. The CDR3 sequence is 16 residues long. Germline CDR1 MNHNY, CDR2 SVGAGI (reference sequence). Germline trimming cut 4 bases from V and 2 bases from J; bases unmatched to any gene: 9. CDR3 sequence (DNA): TGTGCCAGCAGTTCGGACGGACTAGGGCTCACAGATACGCAGTATTTT. It translates to CASSSDGLGLTDTQYF.

As concerns this clonotype: One end of the junction does not line up with germline, which may come from a read error. The chain combines TRBV7-7 with TRBJ2-7, with a weak D call TRBD1 (5 bases). Germline V gene lookup returns CDR1 SSHAT and CDR2 FNYEAQ (reference sequence). CDR3 length equals 13 residues. Here the CDR3 reads CASSIFWGDEQYF. The CDR3 region has the DNA TGTGCTAGCAGCATCTTTTGGGGCGACGAGCAGTACTTC.